Listed below are T cell receptor beta chains from one sample, sequenced in a study of blood T cell repertoires in COVID-19. Data came from immunoSEQ multiplex PCR; TCRdb stores just in-frame clones and leaves some out. The table has under 300,000 clones, roughly 88% seen once. Sequencing used peripheral blood. Source of these receptors: a woman in her 40s who had recovered from COVID-19. Each CDR3 is given with its conserved first and last residue. Fields, in order: clone size, V gene, J gene, D gene, CDR3 DNA, CDR3 protein. A D gene is named only where the DNA matches it firmly. Clone size is stated in some rows and not others, as once, few, many or a class when expanded.

>NA|TRBV9|TRBJ1-6|TRBD1
TGTGCCAGCAGCGGAGGACAGGGCAGTTCACCCCTCCACTTT
CASSGGQGSSPLHF
>NA|TRBV5-1|TRBJ2-1|TRBD1
TGCGCCAGCAGCTCTATGACAGGGAGCTCCTACAATGAGCAGTTCTTC
CASSSMTGSSYNEQFF
>NA|TRBV10-2|TRBJ1-3|TRBD1
TGCGCCAGCAGTGCCCCTGACAGGGTGGGAGGAAACACCATATATTTT
CASSAPDRVGGNTIYF
>NA|TRBV5-1|TRBJ1-2|NA
TGCGCCAGCAGCTTGCCCTCAGGGGAGCGGAACTATGGCTACACCTTC
CASSLPSGERNYGYTF
>NA|TRBV14|TRBJ1-5|NA
TGTGCCAGCAGCCAGACAGGTAGCAATCAGCCCCAGCATTTT
CASSQTGSNQPQHF
>NA|TRBV18|TRBJ1-4|NA
TGTGCCAGCTCACCAGGACTGTTTAATGAAAAACTGTTTTTT
CASSPGLFNEKLFF
>once|TRBV7-9|TRBJ1-4|NA
TGTGCCAGCACTACGACCTCCAGAGGGCAGACACAAAATGAAAAACTGTTTTTT
CASTTTSRGQTQNEKLFF
>once|TRBV6-2/TRBV6-3|TRBJ2-5|NA
TGTGCCAGCAGACCTTCGGGGACACAAGAGACCCAGTACTTC
CASRPSGTQETQYF
>NA|TRBV9|TRBJ1-1|TRBD1
TGTGCCAGCAGCGTCAAAGACAGGGGTTACACTGAAGCTTTCTTT
CASSVKDRGYTEAFF
>few|TRBV7-6|TRBJ2-7|TRBD2
TGTGCCAGCAGCCAGGGACTAGCGGAGTACGAGCAGTACTTC
CASSQGLAEYEQYF
>few|TRBV11-3|TRBJ1-1|NA
TGTGCCAGCAGCTTAGATCAGGGAGGGACTGAAGCTTTCTTT
CASSLDQGGTEAFF
>NA|TRBV7-3|TRBJ2-2|NA
TGTGCCAGCAGCATCCCTCGAGGGGGGAACACCGGGGAGCTGTTTTTT
CASSIPRGGNTGELFF
>once|TRBV18|TRBJ2-1|NA
TGTGCCAGCTCACCCCCCCCAGGGGATAATCTAATCGATGAGCAGTTCTTC
CASSPPPGDNLIDEQFF
>NA|TRBV7-3|TRBJ2-7|TRBD2
TGTGCCAGCAGCTCATCGGGGGGTTACGAGCAGTACTTC
CASSSSGGYEQYF
>NA|TRBV28|TRBJ1-2|NA
TGTGCCAGCAGTTTACTGAGGGCGATCAACTATGGCTACACCTTC
CASSLLRAINYGYTF
>NA|TRBV6-5|TRBJ2-6|NA
TGTGCCAGCAGTTCAACAGGGATCGGGGCCAACGTCCTGACTTTC
CASSSTGIGANVLTF
>once|TRBV12-3/TRBV12-4|TRBJ1-1|NA
TGTGCCAGCATCATACAGGGTACTGAAGCTTTCTTT
CASIIQGTEAFF
>NA|TRBV6-2/TRBV6-3|TRBJ2-5|NA
TGTGCCAGCAGCCCAACCCGGGAGACCCAGTACTTC
CASSPTRETQYF
>NA|TRBV7-9|TRBJ2-7|NA
TGTGCCAGCAGCTTGACAGTTCCCGAGCAGTACTTC
CASSLTVPEQYF
>NA|TRBV7-2|TRBJ1-4|NA
TGTGCCAGCAGCTTAGGTCCGGATACCGGGCTGTTTTTT
CASSLGPDTGLFF
>NA|TRBV10-3|TRBJ2-7|TRBD1
TGTGCCATCAGTGGGGGACAGAAATACGAGCAGTACTTC
CAISGGQKYEQYF
>NA|TRBV7-8|TRBJ1-3|TRBD1
TGTGCCAGCACCGCGACAGGGTTTTCTGGAAACACCATATATTTT
CASTATGFSGNTIYF
>once|TRBV3-1/TRBV3-2|TRBJ2-5|NA
TGTGCCAGCAGCCAGGGTAGCGGGACAGTTTGGGAGACCCAGTACTTC
CASSQGSGTVWETQYF
>few|TRBV6-5|TRBJ1-2|NA
TGTGCCAGCAGTAAAAACAGGGAAACTTACTATGGCTACACCTTC
CASSKNRETYYGYTF
>NA|TRBV5-1|TRBJ2-6|TRBD2
TGCGCCAGCAACCCGGGGGGGTCTGGGGCCAACGTCCTGACTTTC
CASNPGGSGANVLTF
>NA|TRBV5-5|TRBJ1-3|NA
TGTGCCAGCAGCTTGTTAGCTGACTCCTCTGGAAACACCATATATTTT
CASSLLADSSGNTIYF
>NA|TRBV3-1/TRBV3-2|TRBJ2-3|TRBD2
TGTGCCAGCAGCCAATGGGGGTCGGGACTAATAGGAGATACGCAGTATTTT
CASSQWGSGLIGDTQYF
>few|TRBV6-5|TRBJ1-6|TRBD1
TGTGCCAGCAGGCCTTCAGGGGGCGCGGACTCACCCCTCCACTTT
CASRPSGGADSPLHF
>NA|TRBV7-3|TRBJ2-2|TRBD2
TGTGCCAGCAGCTTAATAGGGACTAGCGAACCCGGGGAGCTGTTTTTT
CASSLIGTSEPGELFF
>NA|TRBV5-1|TRBJ2-1|TRBD2
TGCGCCAGCAGCCCTAGCGGGGGGGTTTCGTGGGAGCAGTTCTTC
CASSPSGGVSWEQFF
>NA|TRBV5-6|TRBJ2-2|NA
TGTGCCAGCAGCCTCAGGGTCACCGGGGAGCTGTTTTTT
CASSLRVTGELFF
>NA|TRBV28|TRBJ2-5|TRBD1
TGTGCCAGCAGTGCGAGGACAGGCTACGGAGAGACCCAGTACTTC
CASSARTGYGETQYF
>once|TRBV28|TRBJ2-7|TRBD2
TGTGCCAGCAGTTTCGTTCTTGGGGAGGGCCTCTCCTACGAGCAGTACTTC
CASSFVLGEGLSYEQYF
>NA|TRBV7-9|TRBJ2-3|TRBD2
TGTGCCAGCAGCTTGGGACTAGCGGTAGATACGCAGTATTTT
CASSLGLAVDTQYF
>NA|TRBV19|TRBJ2-1|TRBD2
TGTGCCAGTAGTATCGGGGGGGGGAGTGAGCAGTTCTTC
CASSIGGGSEQFF
>once|TRBV7-9|TRBJ1-1|TRBD1
TGTGCCAGCAGCCCCGACAGGGTATTTGCTTTCTTT
CASSPDRVFAFF
>NA|TRBV5-5|TRBJ1-2|NA
TGTGCCAGCAGCTTGGGGGAGGACTATGGCTACACCTTC
CASSLGEDYGYTF
>NA|TRBV24-1|TRBJ2-1|TRBD1
TGTGCCACCAGTGACCCCTCCGGACAGGGGATATACAATGAGCAGTTCTTC
CATSDPSGQGIYNEQFF
>once|TRBV6-5|TRBJ1-5|NA
TGTGCCAGCAGCCGGGACATCAGCAATCAGCCCCAGCATTTT
CASSRDISNQPQHF
>NA|TRBV3-1/TRBV3-2|TRBJ2-1|TRBD1
TGTGCCAGCAGCTACAGGGGGCTTTCGGAAAATGAGCAGTTCTTC
CASSYRGLSENEQFF
>NA|TRBV6-2/TRBV6-3|TRBJ2-7|TRBD1
TGTGCCAGCAGTTTGGACAGGCGCGGCTCTTTCTCCTACGAGCAGTACTTC
CASSLDRRGSFSYEQYF
>NA|TRBV7-3|TRBJ2-1|NA
TGTGCCAGCAGCTCACTGTCTTCTTCCTCGGGACTGCTGTTCTTC
CASSSLSSSSGLLFF
>NA|TRBV18|TRBJ2-3|TRBD2
TGTGCCAGCTCACTATTACCGGGACTAGCGGGGGGCACAGATACGCAGTATTTT
CASSLLPGLAGGTDTQYF
>NA|TRBV5-6|TRBJ2-3|NA
TGTGCCAGCAGCAACAAACAAACTGCCTATGCGGCGGATACGCAGTATTTT
CASSNKQTAYAADTQYF
>NA|TRBV19|TRBJ2-3|TRBD2
TGTGCCAGTAGTATCGGGGGGGTCACAGATACGCAGTATTTT
CASSIGGVTDTQYF
>NA|TRBV7-8|TRBJ1-1|TRBD1
TGTGCCAGCAGCTTTTTGCTGGGACAGGGGGCGCGAGGAATGAACACTGAAGCTTTCTTT
CASSFLLGQGARGMNTEAFF
>NA|TRBV7-9|TRBJ2-5|TRBD2
TGTGCCAGCAGCTTATTGTGGACTAGCGGGGGGACCCAAGAGACCCAGTACTTC
CASSLLWTSGGTQETQYF
>NA|TRBV28|TRBJ1-4|NA
TGTGCCAGCAGTAGGACAGCCCCAACTAATGAAAAACTGTTTTTT
CASSRTAPTNEKLFF
>NA|TRBV5-1|TRBJ1-4|NA
TGCGCCAGCAGCCCGACAGTAACTAATGAAAAACTGTTTTTT
CASSPTVTNEKLFF
>NA|TRBV10-3|TRBJ2-2|TRBD1
TGTGCCATCAGTTCTCGGGGGTCTCGGACAGGGAATATATTGGCCGGGGAGCTGTTTTTT
CAISSRGSRTGNILAGELFF
>NA|TRBV28|TRBJ1-1|NA
TGTGCCAGCAGTCCTCCGAACACTGAAGCTTTCTTT
CASSPPNTEAFF
>NA|TRBV2|TRBJ2-3|TRBD1
TGTGCCAGCAGGGTCGACAGGGGGAAAAGCACAGATACGCAGTATTTT
CASRVDRGKSTDTQYF
>NA|TRBV4-3|TRBJ1-4|NA
TGCGCCAGCAGCCAAGGTAGCGGGTGGAACCCAAGGGAAAAACTGTTTTTT
CASSQGSGWNPREKLFF
>NA|TRBV9|TRBJ2-3|NA
TGTGCCAGCAGCGGCGCAGATACGCAGTATTTT
CASSGADTQYF
>NA|TRBV19|TRBJ2-5|TRBD1
TGTGCCAGTAGTACCAGTCCCGGGACAGGGCCGGCGACCCAGTACTTC
CASSTSPGTGPATQYF
>NA|TRBV6-5|TRBJ2-5|NA
TGTGCCAGCAGTTACCCCAACGGGGAGACCCAGTACTTC
CASSYPNGETQYF
>NA|TRBV14|TRBJ2-3|TRBD2
TGTGCCAGCAGCCGCCGACTAGCGGGGGACCTAAGCACAGATACGCAGTATTTT
CASSRRLAGDLSTDTQYF
>once|TRBV5-1|TRBJ2-1|TRBD2
TGCGCCAGCAGCTTGGAACGGGGGGTCTCCTACAATGAGCAGTTCTTC
CASSLERGVSYNEQFF